This T cell receptor beta chain came from a study of T-cell reconstitution after alpha-beta-depleted transplantation in children. Study-wide results and limits: Several hundred expanded graft clones reportedly supplied alpha-beta T cells about two months after transplant. Newly generated T cells supplied most T-cell counts and diversity one year post-transplant.

This clonotype has just a few counts. What it binds is unknown. Germline CDR1 and CDR2: LGHNA and YNFKEQ. The CDR3 contains 17 residues. The V end lost 4 bases, the J end lost 0 bases, and 16 bases lay between the germline ends. Preparation of the TCRbeta library used unique molecular identifiers. From the PCR reads, TCRdb called clonotypes with MiXCR, one entry per CDR3 protein. The data hold about 870,000 distinct CDR3 sequences, with roughly 16% observed a single time. The sequences come from PBMCs, mostly from graft donor cells, collected 360 days after TCRalphabeta/CD19-depleted stem cell transplant. The chain carries TRBV4-2 and TRBJ1-3; no clear D. This clonotype was sampled from a male patient between 5 and 17 years old who had a stem cell transplant for acute lymphoblastic leukemia, so the T cells may come from the graft donor. This CDR3 reads CASSPSRSRISGNTIYF. The CDR3 bases are TGTGCCAGCAGCCCATCAAGGAGCAGGATCTCTGGAAACACCATATATTTT.